Presented here are 22 T cell receptor beta chains from one specimen sequenced in a study of T cell clonality in common variable immunodeficiency. Method: immunoSEQ multiplex PCR; TCRdb's copy keeps in-frame clones and lacks some. This sample has 40,000 to 45,000 clones, each found more than once. The sample taken for sequencing was peripheral blood mononuclear cells. The receptors shown here come from a person aged 18 to 70 in good health.

This clone appeared many times. Sequencing ends 3 residues short of the CDR3 end; the germline J gene provides the rest. The V and J genes are TRBV29-1 and TRBJ1-4; 8 nucleotides agree with TRBD1. From germline, CDR1 is SQVTM and CDR2 ANQGSEA. J gave up 8 bases and V 7 bases, and 15 bases lay outside the gene matches. CDR3 length: 15 amino acids. The sequenced part of the CDR3 DNA is TGCAGCGCCAAAGAGGGAACAGGGGGTAGCGAAAAA. It translates to CSAKEGTGGSEK. The CDR3 in its entirety is CSAKEGTGGSEKLFF.

This clone was observed at least ten times. The sequenced CDR3 bases are TGTGCCAGCATGGAAGGGGGCCCCTACGAG. As protein: CASMEGGPYE. The entire CDR3 sequence reads CASMEGGPYEQYF. V gene TRBV28 combines with J gene TRBJ2-7; 7 nucleotides line up with TRBD1. The DNA ends 3 residues before the CDR3 does, and the rest of the CDR3 is filled in from the germline J gene. This CDR3 has 13 amino acids. V was clipped by 7 bases and J by 2 bases; unmatched bases: 5. CDR1 is MDHEN, CDR2 SYDVKM, per germline.

This clone was seen many times. The sequenced fragment ends 3 residues before the CDR3 boundary, so the rest is inferred from the germline J gene. The chain couples TRBV30 to TRBJ1-2, with 8 bases that match TRBD1. CDR3 length: 15 residues. The germline V gene has CDR1 GTSNPN and CDR2 SVGIG (reference sequence). V was pared by 5 bases and J by 0 bases, with 8 bases of the junction left unmatched. CDR3 loop: CAWDRGGDSNYGYTF. Incomplete CDR3 DNA: TGTGCCTGGGACAGGGGAGGGGACTCTAACTATGGC.

This clone was found many times. One end of the junction does not line up with germline, which may come from a read error. The read finishes 3 residues shy of the CDR3 end, and the germline J gene is used to complete it. The chain is built from TRBV6-2 or TRBV6-3 and TRBJ2-7; D is uncertain. CDR3 length equals 12 residues. Per germline, CDR1 MNHEY and CDR2 SVGEGT. The CDR3 loop reads CTSSFPTYEQYF. The CDR3 DNA, read in part, is TGTACCAGCAGTTTCCCTACCTACGAG.

Of note for this clone: The read ends 3 residues before the CDR3 terminus; that terminus is restored from the germline J gene. The chain couples TRBV5-6 to TRBJ1-1, with no clear D. The length of the CDR3 is 12 residues. Trimming pared 2 bases from V and 7 bases from J, leaving 9 bases between. Germline V lookup: CDR1 SGHDT, CDR2 YYEEEE. CDR3 DNA, as far as it was read: TGTGCCAGCAGCTTTGAGGGTGTTGAA. Residues: CASSFEGVE. The entire CDR3 sequence reads CASSFEGVEAFF.

This clone showed up many times. CDR3 DNA (partial): TGTGCCAGTAGTGTAATTAGCGAGGCAAGCTACGAG. Its protein product is CASSVISEASYE. The full-length CDR3 reads as CASSVISEASYEQYF. The rearrangement links TRBV19 to TRBJ2-7, with D perhaps matching TRBD2 (5 bases). With the read ending 3 residues before the CDR3 end, the germline J gene is used to fill in that end. V was pared by 5 bases and J by 3 bases, with 17 bases between. This CDR3 region has 15 residues. Germline V CDR1 and CDR2: LNHDA, SQIVND (reference sequence).

This clone was recorded many times. The read terminates 3 residues ahead of where the CDR3 ends, so the germline J gene completes it. The chain couples TRBV5-1 to TRBJ1-5; possible D gene TRBD1, 5 bases. The CDR3 spans 16 residues. Germline CDR1 SGHRS, CDR2 YFSETQ. V lost 3 bases to trimming and J lost 7 bases, with 20 bases between them. CDR3 region: CASSSPVGPPNQPQHF. The covered CDR3 bases are TGCGCCAGCAGCTCGCCAGTGGGGCCCCCCAACCAGCCC.

This clone was seen ten or more times. The observed sequence ends 3 residues before the CDR3 terminus, with the missing tail filled in from the germline J gene. The chain uses TRBV7-2 and TRBJ2-7; 8 bases map to TRBD2. V dropped 2 bases and J dropped 2; count of bases not matched to a gene: 2. This CDR3 is 14 amino acids long. The germline V gene has CDR1 SGHTA and CDR2 FQGNSA. CDR3 DNA (partial): TGTGCCAGCAGCTTAACAGCGGGGGCCTACGAG. Translated: CASSLTAGAYE. The whole CDR3 region reads CASSLTAGAYEQYF.

This clone was recorded many times. The read ends 3 residues before the CDR3 terminus; that terminus is restored from the germline J gene. This sequence joins TRBV30 and TRBJ1-2; D might be TRBD1 (5 bases). The germline CDR1 and CDR2 sequences are GTSNPN and SVGIG (reference sequence). This CDR3 contains 13 residues. The sequenced part of the CDR3 DNA is TGTGCCTGGAGTCCAGGGATCCTACGGGGC. This gives the protein CAWSPGILRG. The full-length CDR3 reads as CAWSPGILRGYTF.

This clone was seen many times. Coverage ceases 3 residues before the CDR3 finishes, and the germline J gene fills in the end. The V call is TRBV7-2, the J call TRBJ2-5, with 7 bases lining up with TRBD1. The ends lost 5 bases at V and 1 base at J; junction bases unmatched: 7. The germline gives CDR1 SGHTA, CDR2 FQGNSA. CDR3 size: 15 residues. CDR3 DNA (partial): TGTGCCAGCAGCGTAACCGGGACAGCCCAAGAGACC. It yields the protein CASSVTGTAQET. In full, the CDR3 is CASSVTGTAQETQYF.

This clone was seen many times. The CDR3 end is not reached by the read, which stops 3 residues before it; the germline J gene fills it in. V gene TRBV5-6 combines with J gene TRBJ2-5; 8 positions match TRBD1. V was pared by 0 bases and J by 6 bases, with 7 bases of the junction left unmatched. CDR3 length: 15 amino acids. CDR1 and CDR2 from the germline V gene are SGHDT and YYEEEE. CDR3 in amino acids: CASSLDQGAAQTQYF. The sequenced CDR3 bases are TGTGCCAGCAGCTTGGATCAGGGGGCGGCTCAGACC.

This clone is labeled medium-sized. The covered CDR3 bases are TGTGCCAGCAGCCAAGGGCAGGGACAGGGGGAAGATACG. The encoded protein is CASSQGQGQGEDT. The complete CDR3 protein is CASSQGQGQGEDTQYF. The chain joins TRBV4-2 to TRBJ2-3; TRBD1 agrees at 11 bases. The read halts 3 residues ahead of the CDR3 end, with the missing end drawn from the germline J gene. J gave up 5 bases and V 1 base, and 5 bases lay outside the gene matches. The CDR3 is 16 residues long. Germline V gives CDR1 LGHNA, CDR2 YNFKEQ.

A word on this clone: Sequencing ends 3 residues short of the CDR3 end; the germline J gene provides the rest. The gene calls are TRBV6-2 or TRBV6-3 and TRBJ2-1; 8 bases are shared with TRBD2. CDR3 length: 14 residues. V shed 10 bases and J 6 bases; nucleotides not matched to a gene: 11. CDR1 and CDR2 (germline): MNHEY, SVGEGT. The part of the CDR3 DNA that was read is TGTGCCACCCTATGGGCCAGCGGGAGCAATGAG. Translating gives CATLWASGSNE. The whole CDR3 reads CATLWASGSNEQFF.

To note about this clone: The observed sequence ends 3 residues before the CDR3 terminus, with the missing tail filled in from the germline J gene. This chain links TRBV11-3 with TRBJ2-5; TRBD2 matches at 10 bases. Germline V gives CDR1 SGHNT, CDR2 YENEEA. The CDR3 runs to 15 residues. The ends lost 5 bases at V and 1 base at J; junction bases unmatched: 4. CDR3 loop: CASSQRTSGQETQYF. The covered CDR3 bases are TGTGCCAGCAGCCAGAGGACTAGCGGCCAAGAGACC.

This clone has a count of ten or more. The CDR3 goes on 3 residues after the read ends, and that part is filled in from the germline J gene. This sequence joins TRBV2 and TRBJ2-3; TRBD2 matches at 11 bases. Germline V CDR1 and CDR2: SNHLY, FYNNEI. This CDR3 region has 14 residues. V shed 7 bases and J 4 bases; nucleotides not matched to a gene: 4. The chain's CDR3 is CASNLLAGADTQYF. The part of the CDR3 DNA that was read is TGTGCCAGCAACCTACTAGCGGGAGCAGATACG. The complete variable domain, with remaining parts taken from reference TRBV2 and TRBJ2-3, reads EPEVTQTPSHQVTQMGQEVILRCVPISNHLYFYWYRQILGQKVEFLVSFYNNEISEKSEIFDDQFSVERPDGSNFTLKIRSTKLEDSAMYFCASNLLAGADTQYFGPGTRLTVL.

This clone showed up many times. With the read ending 3 residues before the CDR3 end, the germline J gene is used to fill in that end. The chain is built from TRBV5-6 and TRBJ1-2; maybe TRBD1 (5 bases). Trimming cost V 1 base and J 4 bases, with 11 bases left between them. Germline V gives CDR1 SGHDT, CDR2 YYEEEE. The CDR3 contains 14 residues. The CDR3 sequence: CASSLLAGSYGYTF. The CDR3 bases that were read are TGTGCCAGCAGCTTGTTGGCAGGGAGCTATGGC.

This clone was seen at least ten times. The CDR3 extends 3 residues past the end of the read, so its final part is completed from the germline J gene. This chain joins TRBV20-1 and TRBJ2-5, with TRBD1 as a possible D gene (6 bases). Trimming took 7 bases from V and 2 from J, leaving 14 bases between them. The CDR3 runs 13 residues. The germline gives CDR1 DFQATT, CDR2 SNEGSKA (reference sequence). CDR3 residues: CSVGTPSQETQYF. CDR3 DNA (partial): TGCAGTGTCGGGACACCCTCGCAAGAGACC.

Turning to this clone: The read ends 3 residues early relative to the CDR3; the germline J gene fills the gap. The chain couples TRBV7-2 to TRBJ1-6; TRBD1 matches at 8 bases. V was clipped by 5 bases and J by 6 bases; unmatched bases: 6. This CDR3 contains 15 residues. Germline assignment: CDR1 SGHTA and CDR2 FQGNSA. CDR3 in amino acids: CASSLGRGPNSPLHF. The sequenced part of the CDR3 DNA is TGTGCCAGCAGCCTTGGCAGGGGGCCTAATTCACCC.

This clone has ten or more counts. The read halts 3 residues ahead of the CDR3 end, with the missing end drawn from the germline J gene. This sequence joins TRBV4-1 and TRBJ2-3, with 11 positions matching TRBD2. Trimming removed 5 bases from V and 0 bases from J; junction bases left unmatched: 7. CDR1 is MGHRA, CDR2 YSYEKL, per germline. The CDR3 is 17 residues long. The CDR3 loop is CASSVPSGRTSTDTQYF. The CDR3 bases that were read are TGCGCCAGCAGCGTCCCTAGCGGGAGGACTAGCACAGATACG.

There are a few counts of this clone. The DNA ends 3 residues before the CDR3 does, and the rest of the CDR3 is filled in from the germline J gene. The chain recombines TRBV5-3 with TRBJ1-1, with unresolved D. TRBV5-3 belongs to the ORF category, with a function that is uncertain. The CDR3 is 12 amino acids. Trimming took 1 base from V and 6 from J, leaving 7 bases between them. CDR3 loop: CARSLPTAEAFF. Incomplete CDR3 DNA: TGTGCCAGAAGCTTGCCGACTGCTGAA.

For this clone: The germline gene is not matched at one end of the junction; a read error may be the cause. Read sequence stops 3 residues before the CDR3 end, and the germline J gene provides the missing end. The V call is TRBV7-9, the J call TRBJ1-1, with a tentative D call TRBD1 (5 bases). Looked up from germline, CDR1 is SEHNR and CDR2 is FQNEAQ (reference sequence). The CDR3 is 11 residues long. CDR3 protein: CSSSSRQEAFF. The CDR3 DNA, read in part, is TGTTCCAGCAGCTCGAGACAGGAA.

To note about this clone: The read comes to an end 3 residues before the CDR3 does, leaving the germline J gene to fill in the end. The chain carries TRBV6-4 and TRBJ2-1; perhaps TRBD2 as D (5 bases). CDR3 length equals 13 residues. Trimming stripped 4 bases from V and 4 bases from J, with 8 bases between. Per the germline V gene, CDR1 is MRHNA and CDR2 is SNTAGT. CDR3 region: CASSVSEYNEQFF. The sequenced CDR3 bases are TGTGCCAGCAGTGTTAGCGAATACAATGAG.